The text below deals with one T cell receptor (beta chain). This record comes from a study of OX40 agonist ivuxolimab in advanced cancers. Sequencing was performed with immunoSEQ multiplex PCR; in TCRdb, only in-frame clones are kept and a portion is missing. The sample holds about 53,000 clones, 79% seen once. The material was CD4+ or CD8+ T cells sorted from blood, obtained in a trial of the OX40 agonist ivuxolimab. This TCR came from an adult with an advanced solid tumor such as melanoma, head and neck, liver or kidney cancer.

The CDR3 here is CAGQVPNTGELFF. In DNA, the CDR3 is TGTGCCGGACAGGTCCCCAACACCGGGGAGCTGTTTTTT. The chain combines TRBV28 with TRBJ2-2, with 7 positions matching TRBD1. The CDR3 has 13 amino acids. V was clipped by 11 bases and J by 2 bases; unmatched bases: 5. Germline CDR1 reads MDHEN; CDR2 reads SYDVKM.